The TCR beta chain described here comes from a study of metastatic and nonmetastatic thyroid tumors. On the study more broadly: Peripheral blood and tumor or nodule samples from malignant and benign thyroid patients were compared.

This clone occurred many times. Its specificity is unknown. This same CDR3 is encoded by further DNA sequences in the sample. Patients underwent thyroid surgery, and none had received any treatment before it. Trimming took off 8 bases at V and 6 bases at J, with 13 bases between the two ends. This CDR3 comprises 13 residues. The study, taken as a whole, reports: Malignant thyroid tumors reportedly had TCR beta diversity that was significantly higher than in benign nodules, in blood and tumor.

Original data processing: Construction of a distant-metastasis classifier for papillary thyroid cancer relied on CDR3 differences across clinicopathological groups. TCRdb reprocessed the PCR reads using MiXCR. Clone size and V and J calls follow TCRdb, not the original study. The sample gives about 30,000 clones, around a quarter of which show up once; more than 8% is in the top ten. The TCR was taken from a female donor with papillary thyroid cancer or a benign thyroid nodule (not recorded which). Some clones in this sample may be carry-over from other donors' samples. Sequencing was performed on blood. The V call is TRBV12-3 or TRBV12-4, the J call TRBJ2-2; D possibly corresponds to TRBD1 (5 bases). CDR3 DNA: TGTGCCAGCGACACAGGCCTCCCCGGGGAGCTGTTTTTT. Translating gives CASDTGLPGELFF.